A single sample gave rise to the 21 T cell receptor beta chains below, sequenced in a study of blood T cell repertoires in COVID-19. Sequenced by immunoSEQ multiplex PCR; TCRdb stores in-frame clones only, minus some. The table shows 310,000 or so clones, with 70% to 90% occurring only once. The sample taken for sequencing was peripheral blood. These receptors were collected from a woman in her fifties or sixties with active or convalescent COVID-19.

In DNA form, the CDR3 reads TGCGCCAGCAGCTGGGACAGGGTCAATCAGCCCCAGCATTTT. This sequence encodes CASSWDRVNQPQHF. The chain recombines TRBV4-3 with TRBJ1-5; 9 bases fit TRBD1. The CDR3 totals 14 residues. The V and J ends lost 5 bases and 3 bases, in that order; junction bases with no gene match: 2. Germline lookup yields CDR1 LGHNA and CDR2 YSLEER.

The chain joins TRBV5-3 to TRBJ2-7; 13 nucleotides match TRBD2. TRBV5-3 is filed as an ORF, its function uncertain. The CDR3 loop spans 15 amino acids. Germline trimming cut 6 bases from V and 3 bases from J; bases unmatched to any gene: 6. The CDR3 DNA sequence: TGTGCCAGAACCGAGCGGACTAGCGGGAGCTACGAGCAGTACTTC. Its translation is CARTERTSGSYEQYF.

CDR3 protein: CASSLTSHRSNQPQHF. CDR3 coding DNA: TGTGCCAGCAGCTTAACTTCCCACAGAAGCAATCAGCCCCAGCATTTT. The chain carries TRBV7-8 and TRBJ1-5; D uncertain. CDR3 length equals 16 residues. Looked up from germline, CDR1 is SGHVS and CDR2 is FQNEAQ. V lost 2 bases to trimming and J lost 1 base, with 12 bases between them.

CDR3 nucleotides: TGTGCCAGCAGCTTAGATTCAGGGGGCAGTCGAGAGACCCAGTACTTC. This sequence encodes CASSLDSGGSRETQYF. The chain carries TRBV11-2 and TRBJ2-5, with TRBD1 identical over 8 bases. The CDR3 runs to 16 residues. V shed 0 bases and J 4 bases; nucleotides not matched to a gene: 7. CDR1 is SGHAT and CDR2 is FQNNGV in the germline V gene.

The chain links TRBV4-3 to TRBJ2-2; D is unclear. The CDR3 loop spans 14 amino acids. Per the germline V gene, CDR1 is LGHNA and CDR2 is YSLEER. Trimming shortened V by 0 bases and J by 6 bases, and 8 bases separated the two germline ends. CDR3 region: CASSQERPPGELFF. The CDR3 region has the DNA TGCGCCAGCAGCCAAGAGAGGCCGCCCGGGGAGCTGTTTTTT.

Of note for this clone: Germline is not matched at one junction end, which may reflect a read error. The chain couples TRBV9 to TRBJ2-5, with 7 bases lining up with TRBD1. Per the germline V gene, CDR1 is SGDLS and CDR2 is YYNGEE. This CDR3 contains 15 residues. The CDR3 sequence is CASSVGGGPQGTQYF. The CDR3 nucleotides are TGTGCCAGCAGCGTAGGAGGGGGCCCTCAAGGGACCCAGTACTTC.

The V call is TRBV7-2, the J call TRBJ1-3; 7 positions match TRBD1. The V gene end was trimmed by 5 bases and the J gene end by 4 bases; junction bases not matched to a gene: 17. There are 18 residues in the CDR3. Germline V lookup: CDR1 SGHTA, CDR2 FQGNSA. CDR3: CASSPRILTGTVGNTIYF. Written as DNA, the CDR3 is TGTGCCAGCAGCCCCCGAATATTGACAGGGACGGTGGGAAACACCATATATTTT.

The rearrangement uses TRBV6-5 and TRBJ2-7; 10 bases map to TRBD2. The germline V gene has CDR1 MNHEY and CDR2 SVGAGI. The CDR3 covers 14 residues. After removal of 2 bases from V and 3 bases from J, the junction contained 1 base not matched to a gene. The CDR3 sequence is CASSYIAGGYEQYF. CDR3 sequence (DNA): TGTGCCAGCAGTTACATAGCGGGAGGCTACGAGCAGTACTTC.

The chain recombines TRBV7-2 with TRBJ2-5; D gene unclear. V lost 4 bases, J lost 5 bases, and 8 bases lay in between. The CDR3 sequence is 12 residues long. Germline CDR1 SGHTA, CDR2 FQGNSA. The CDR3 nucleotides read TGTGCCAGCAGCTCAACTATGGAGACCCAGTACTTC. Protein product: CASSSTMETQYF.

V and J are TRBV6-6 and TRBJ2-5, with a tentative D call TRBD2 (6 bases). Trimming cost V 6 bases and J 5 bases, with 13 bases left between them. The length of the CDR3 is 13 residues. The germline V gene encodes CDR1 MNHNY and CDR2 SVGAGI (reference sequence). CDR3 sequence (DNA): TGTGCCAGCAGCCGAGCGGGCGAGGAGACCCAGTACTTC. It yields the protein CASSRAGEETQYF.

V usage is TRBV20-1 and J usage is TRBJ2-5; D is perhaps TRBD1 (5 bases). The CDR3 consists of 8 residues. V shed 6 bases and J shed 13 bases, with 9 bases lying between them. Germline assignment: CDR1 DFQATT and CDR2 SNEGSKA (reference sequence). CDR3 bases: TGCAGTGCGGGGCCAAGGTACTTC. Residues: CSAGPRYF.

The chain has TRBV5-5 and TRBJ1-1, with a possible D match to TRBD1 (6 bases). Germline CDR1 SGHKS, CDR2 YYEKEE (reference sequence). Trimming left V 0 bases short and J 3 bases short, with 6 bases between. The CDR3 is 13 residues long. The CDR3 loop reads CASSLDRDTEAFF. The CDR3 nucleotides read TGTGCCAGCAGCTTGGACAGGGACACTGAAGCTTTCTTT.

The V and J genes are TRBV29-1 and TRBJ2-7, with 7 nucleotides matching TRBD1. Trimming at V came to 4 bases and at J to 4 bases, leaving 7 bases not matched to a gene. Looked up from germline, CDR1 is SQVTM and CDR2 is ANQGSEA. The CDR3 is 13 residues long. CDR3 nucleotides: TGCAGCGTTGCCACCGGGACAGTATACGAGCAGTACTTC. Translation: CSVATGTVYEQYF.

The rearrangement joins TRBV28 to TRBJ2-7; 10 bases fit TRBD1. This CDR3 spans 14 amino acids. V lost 5 bases and J lost 2; bases outside the gene matches: 3. CDR1 and CDR2 (germline): MDHEN, SYDVKM. The CDR3 DNA is TGTGCCAGCAGTGTGACAGGGGGCCCCTACGAGCAGTACTTC. Its protein is CASSVTGGPYEQYF. The full variable domain, rest sourced from reference TRBV28 and TRBJ2-7, is DVKVTQSSRYLVKRTGEKVFLECVQDMDHENMFWYRQDPGLGLRLIYFSYDVKMKEKGDIPEGYSVSREKKERFSLILESASTNQTSMYLCASSVTGGPYEQYFGPGTRLTVT.

This clone was observed a single time. V usage is TRBV19 and J usage is TRBJ2-7; the D gene is possibly TRBD1 (6 bases). V was cut by 3 bases and J by 3 bases, with 15 bases left in between. The CDR3 is made up of 15 amino acids. Looked up from germline, CDR1 is LNHDA and CDR2 is SQIVND (reference sequence). The CDR3 spells CASSISSGAYYEQYF. The CDR3 DNA is TGTGCCAGTAGTATTAGTTCAGGGGCGTACTACGAGCAGTACTTC.

The J gene is TRBJ1-3, the V gene TRBV27; D is unresolved. This CDR3 has 17 amino acids. V was clipped by 5 bases and J by 0 bases, with 17 bases between them. Per germline, CDR1 MNHEY and CDR2 SMNVEV (reference sequence). The CDR3 bases are TGTGCCAGCAGTCCCCTCCCCCGGGAGACCTCTGGAAACACCATATATTTT. Protein product: CASSPLPRETSGNTIYF.

The chain couples TRBV6-2 or TRBV6-3 to TRBJ1-1, with D possibly TRBD1 on 6 matching bases. Germline V gene sequence: CDR1 MNHEY, CDR2 SVGEGT. The CDR3 is made up of 13 amino acids. V lost 2 bases and J 9 bases, leaving 13 bases between the germline ends. This CDR3 is CASSYDRQGKAFF. In DNA form, the CDR3 reads TGTGCCAGCAGTTACGATCGGCAGGGGAAAGCTTTCTTT.

J is TRBJ1-1 and V is TRBV27; TRBD1 matches at 7 bases. CDR3 length: 14 amino acids. V was pared by 4 bases and J by 4 bases, with 6 bases of the junction left unmatched. Germline CDR1 reads MNHEY; CDR2 reads SMNVEV (reference sequence). CDR3: CASSSTTGSTEAFF. DNA for the CDR3: TGTGCCAGCAGTTCCACGACAGGGAGCACTGAAGCTTTCTTT.

V and J are TRBV5-1 and TRBJ2-3; 10 bases line up with TRBD1. Per the germline V gene, CDR1 is SGHRS and CDR2 is YFSETQ. This CDR3 is 15 amino acids long. V was clipped by 7 bases and J by 5 bases; unmatched bases: 10. CDR3 bases: TGCGCCAGCTCTACCGGGACAGGGGTTGTAGATACGCAGTATTTT. Amino acids: CASSTGTGVVDTQYF. Full variable domain (outside the CDR3, taken from reference TRBV5-1 and TRBJ2-3): KAGVTQTPRYLIKTRGQQVTLSCSPISGHRSVSWYQQTPGQGLQFLFEYFSETQRNKGNFPGRFSGRQFSNSRSEMNVSTLELGDSALYLCASSTGTGVVDTQYFGPGTRLTVL.

The V gene is TRBV6-2 or TRBV6-3, the J gene TRBJ2-6; possible D gene TRBD1, 5 bases. Germline CDR1 MNHEY, CDR2 SVGEGT. Trimming stripped 4 bases from V and 8 bases from J, with 15 bases between. The length of the CDR3 is 15 residues. CDR3 region: CASSSGYFKSNVLTF. CDR3 nucleotide sequence: TGTGCCAGCAGTTCAGGGTATTTTAAGTCCAACGTCCTGACTTTC.

This sequence joins TRBV4-1 and TRBJ2-3, with 13 nucleotides matching TRBD2. With 0 bases clipped from V and 8 bases from J, the junction kept 8 bases outside the gene matches. This CDR3 comprises 17 residues. Germline V gives CDR1 MGHRA, CDR2 YSYEKL. This CDR3 is CASSQEGGGTSGITQYF. In DNA form, the CDR3 reads TGCGCCAGCAGCCAAGAAGGGGGGGGGACTAGCGGGATTACGCAGTATTTT.